This TCR beta chain was documented in a study of blood T cell repertoires in COVID-19. CDR1 is SQVTM, CDR2 ANQGSEA, per germline. CDR3 length: 13 residues. V was clipped by 4 bases and J by 5 bases, with 13 bases between them. Assay: immunoSEQ multiplex PCR; the TCRdb copy retains only in-frame clones and omits some. The sample gives about 18,000 clones, roughly 82% of which show up once; about 15% is in the top ten. Sequencing was done on a sample of peripheral blood. The chain couples TRBV29-1 to TRBJ2-3; D perhaps matches TRBD2 (5 bases). The TCR sequence derives from a man between 70 and 80 years old with COVID-19, enrolled during active disease. The CDR3, as DNA: TGCAGCGTTGCACCCCGGGGTGGAGATACGCAGTATTTT. Protein product: CSVAPRGGDTQYF.